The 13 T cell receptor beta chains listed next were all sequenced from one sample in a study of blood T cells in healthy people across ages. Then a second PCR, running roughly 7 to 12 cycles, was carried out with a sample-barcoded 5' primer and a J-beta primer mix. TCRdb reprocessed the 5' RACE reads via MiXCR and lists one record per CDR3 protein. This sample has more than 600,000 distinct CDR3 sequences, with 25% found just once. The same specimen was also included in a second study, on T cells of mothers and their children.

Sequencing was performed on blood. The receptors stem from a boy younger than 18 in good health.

As DNA, the CDR3 is TGTGCCAGCAGTTACCAGGGGGCTATGAACACTGAAGCTTTCTTT. Translating gives CASSYQGAMNTEAFF. The chain joins TRBV27 to TRBJ1-1, with TRBD1 identical over 8 bases. This CDR3 is built from 15 residues. In germline, CDR1 is MNHEY, CDR2 SMNVEV (reference sequence). V lost 4 bases and J lost 0; bases outside the gene matches: 4.

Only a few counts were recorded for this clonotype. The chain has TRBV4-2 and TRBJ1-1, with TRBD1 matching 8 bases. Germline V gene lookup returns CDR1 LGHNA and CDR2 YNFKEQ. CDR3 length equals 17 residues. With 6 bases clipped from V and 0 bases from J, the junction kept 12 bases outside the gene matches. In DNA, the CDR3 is TGTGCCAGCAGACCCTTAGTCGACAGGGGTATGAACACTGAAGCTTTCTTT. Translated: CASRPLVDRGMNTEAFF.

CDR3 DNA sequence: TGCAGCGCTGGGACAGGCGCCACGGGGGAGCAGTACTTC. Encoded protein: CSAGTGATGEQYF. The chain recombines TRBV29-1 with TRBJ2-5; 8 nucleotides line up with TRBD1. CDR1 and CDR2 from the germline V gene are SQVTM and ANQGSEA. V was clipped by 7 bases and J by 11 bases; unmatched bases: 15. CDR3 size: 13 residues.

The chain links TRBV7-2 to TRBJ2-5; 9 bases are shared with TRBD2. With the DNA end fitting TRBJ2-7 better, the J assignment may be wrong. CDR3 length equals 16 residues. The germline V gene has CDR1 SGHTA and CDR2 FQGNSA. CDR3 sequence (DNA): TGTGCCAGCAGCTTAGAGGCGACTAGCGGCTCCTACGAGCAGTACTTC. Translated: CASSLEATSGSYEQYF.

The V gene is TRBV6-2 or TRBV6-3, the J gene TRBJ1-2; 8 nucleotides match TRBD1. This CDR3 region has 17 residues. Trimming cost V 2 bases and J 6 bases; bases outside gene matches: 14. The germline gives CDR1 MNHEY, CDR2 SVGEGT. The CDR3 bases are TGTGCCAGCAGTTACCTGCTCAATGGACAGGGCTCAGATGGCTACACCTTC. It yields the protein CASSYLLNGQGSDGYTF.

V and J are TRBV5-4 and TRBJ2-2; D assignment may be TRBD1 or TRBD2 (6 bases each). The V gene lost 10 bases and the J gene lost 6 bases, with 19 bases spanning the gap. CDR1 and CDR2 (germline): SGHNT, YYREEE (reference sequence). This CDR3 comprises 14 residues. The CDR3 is CAGRTAGNSGELFF. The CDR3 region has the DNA TGTGCCGGAAGGACAGCGGGCAACTCCGGGGAGCTGTTTTTT.

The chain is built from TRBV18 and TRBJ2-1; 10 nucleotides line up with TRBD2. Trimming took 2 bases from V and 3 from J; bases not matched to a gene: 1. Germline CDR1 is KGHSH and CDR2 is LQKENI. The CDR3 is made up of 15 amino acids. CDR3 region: CASSPTSGNYNEQFF. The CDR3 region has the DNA TGTGCCAGCTCACCAACTAGCGGGAACTACAATGAGCAGTTCTTC.

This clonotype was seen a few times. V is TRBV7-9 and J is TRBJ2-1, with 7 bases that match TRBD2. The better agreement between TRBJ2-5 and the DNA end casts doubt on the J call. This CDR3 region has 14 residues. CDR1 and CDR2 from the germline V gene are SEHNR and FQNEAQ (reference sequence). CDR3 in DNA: TGTGCCAGCAGCTTAGACGGCGGGAGCCCGCCCCAGTACTTC. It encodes CASSLDGGSPPQYF.

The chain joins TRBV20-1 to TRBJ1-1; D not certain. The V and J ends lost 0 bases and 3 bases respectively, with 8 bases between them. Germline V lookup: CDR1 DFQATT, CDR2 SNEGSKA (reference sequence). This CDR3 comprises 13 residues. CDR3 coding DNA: TGCAGTGCTAGAGATTCGGGTCACACTGAAGCTTTCTTT. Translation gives CSARDSGHTEAFF.

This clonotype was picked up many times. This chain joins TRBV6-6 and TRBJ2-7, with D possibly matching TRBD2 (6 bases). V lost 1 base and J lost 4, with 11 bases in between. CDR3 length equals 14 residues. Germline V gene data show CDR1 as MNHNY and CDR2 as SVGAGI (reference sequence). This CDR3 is CASSYFAEGYEQYF. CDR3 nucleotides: TGTGCCAGCAGTTACTTTGCGGAGGGTTACGAGCAGTACTTC.

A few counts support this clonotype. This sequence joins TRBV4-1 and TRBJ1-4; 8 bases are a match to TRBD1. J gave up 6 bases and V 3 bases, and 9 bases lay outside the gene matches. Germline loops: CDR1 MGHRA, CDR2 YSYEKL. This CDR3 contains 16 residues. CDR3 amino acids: CASSQRPGTGDEKLFF. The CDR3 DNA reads TGCGCCAGCAGCCAGAGACCCGGGACAGGAGATGAAAAACTGTTTTTT.

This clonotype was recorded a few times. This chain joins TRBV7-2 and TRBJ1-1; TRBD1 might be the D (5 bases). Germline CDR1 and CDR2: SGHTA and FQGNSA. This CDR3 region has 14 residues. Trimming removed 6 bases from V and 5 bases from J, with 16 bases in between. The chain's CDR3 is CASRPGGFETEAFF. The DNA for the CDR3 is TGTGCCAGCAGACCCGGGGGGTTCGAAACTGAAGCTTTCTTT.

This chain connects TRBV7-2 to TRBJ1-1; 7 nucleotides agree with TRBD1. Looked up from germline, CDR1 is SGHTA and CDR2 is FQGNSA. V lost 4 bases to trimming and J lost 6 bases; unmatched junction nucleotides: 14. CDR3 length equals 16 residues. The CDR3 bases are TGTGCCAGCAGCTCATCATCAGGCCGGACAGGTTCTGAAGCTTTCTTT. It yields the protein CASSSSSGRTGSEAFF.